In this sample, the clone carrying this T cell receptor beta chain turned up many times. The library targeted TCRbeta and was prepared with unique molecular identifiers. MiXCR, applied by TCRdb to the PCR reads, yields one record per CDR3 protein. The sample consists of hundreds of thousands of distinct CDR3 sequences, less than 15% of them appearing once. This entry is derived from a study of T-cell reconstitution after alpha-beta-depleted transplantation in children. This CDR3 is built from 14 residues. J lost 4 bases, V lost 4 bases, and 4 bases had no gene match. Germline-derived CDR1 and CDR2 are MNHEY and SMNVEV (reference sequence).

The TCR originated in a girl aged 2 to 9 with congenital amegakaryocytic thrombocytopenia, due to receive a stem cell transplant. The material sequenced was PBMCs, taken before TCRalphabeta/CD19-depleted stem cell transplant. The V call is TRBV27, the J call TRBJ2-7; TRBD1 aligns across 10 bases. The CDR3 spells CASSYRTGGYEQYF. The CDR3 DNA reads as TGTGCCAGCAGTTACCGGACAGGGGGTTACGAGCAGTACTTC.